This T cell receptor (beta chain) was found in a study of T cells after somatic rescue of genetic block. This CDR3 comprises 16 residues. The V gene's germline CDR1 is SGHVS and CDR2 FNYEAQ. V was shortened by 4 bases and J by 5 bases, with 18 bases between the two germline ends. Using immunoSEQ multiplex PCR, the repertoire was profiled, and TCRdb retains in-frame clones only, with some absent. The repertoire holds about 63,000 clones, with about 91% as singletons. J is TRBJ2-1 and V is TRBV7-6; weak D call: TRBD1 (6 bases). The TCR sequence derives from a man aged 40-50 years. The specimen was peripheral blood mononuclear cells (PBMCs). CDR3 region: CASSSRPGTLNNEQFF. The CDR3 coding sequence is TGTGCCAGCAGCTCCCGTCCCGGGACACTCAACAATGAGCAGTTCTTC.